Following are 24 T cell receptor beta chains from one sample sequenced in a study of T-cell reconstitution after alpha-beta-depleted transplantation in children. Unique molecular identifiers were incorporated when the TCRbeta library was constructed. TCRdb redid the calling of the PCR reads with MiXCR, one entry per CDR3 protein. The data hold around 130,000 distinct CDR3 sequences, with about 9.5% observed a single time. This specimen consisted of PBMCs, mostly from graft donor cells, obtained 180 days after TCRalphabeta/CD19-depleted stem cell transplant. The receptors originated from a girl under three years old who had a stem cell transplant for combined immunodeficiency, so the T cells may come from the graft donor.

At least ten counts were recorded for this clonotype. The chain recombines TRBV12-3 or TRBV12-4 with TRBJ1-3; D might be TRBD1 (6 bases). The CDR3 is made up of 17 amino acids. Trimming removed 6 bases from V and 0 bases from J, with 18 bases in between. The CDR3 nucleotides are TGTGCCAGCAGGCCGGCGGGACGGGGGGCCTCTGGAAACACCATATATTTT. It codes for CASRPAGRGASGNTIYF.

The rearrangement joins TRBV5-1 to TRBJ1-1; TRBD1 matches 8 bases. Germline trimming cut 0 bases from V and 1 base from J; bases unmatched to any gene: 2. Germline assignment: CDR1 SGHRS and CDR2 YFSETQ. This CDR3 region has 15 residues. The chain's CDR3 is CASSLVGTGNTEAFF. For the CDR3, the DNA is TGCGCCAGCAGCTTGGTAGGGACAGGGAACACTGAAGCTTTCTTT.

V gene TRBV29-1 combines with J gene TRBJ2-1; the D is unclear. V was cut by 3 bases and J by 1 base, with 4 bases left in between. This CDR3 contains 12 residues. Germline V gene sequence: CDR1 SQVTM, CDR2 ANQGSEA. The CDR3 nucleotides read TGCAGCGTTGACACATCCTACAATGAGCAGTTCTTC. Its protein is CSVDTSYNEQFF.

This clonotype has just a few counts. This chain joins TRBV20-1 and TRBJ2-7, with 7 bases matching TRBD1. Germline V gene data show CDR1 as DFQATT and CDR2 as SNEGSKA (reference sequence). CDR3 length: 15 amino acids. The trim removed 3 bases at V and 4 bases at J, leaving 12 bases unmatched. The CDR3 region is CSARDQDRVRYEQYF. The CDR3 DNA sequence: TGCAGTGCTAGGGATCAAGACAGGGTACGGTACGAGCAGTACTTC.

This clonotype was seen a few times. The chain uses TRBV18 and TRBJ1-3, with D possibly being TRBD1 (5 bases). V was clipped by 8 bases and J by 4 bases, with 15 bases between them. The CDR3 extends over 14 amino acids. Germline lookup yields CDR1 KGHSH and CDR2 LQKENI. CDR3 region: CASAPREAGNTIYF. CDR3 DNA: TGTGCCAGCGCCCCCAGGGAGGCGGGAAACACCATATATTTT.

This clonotype was counted only a few times. The chain carries TRBV15 and TRBJ2-3, with D perhaps matching TRBD2 (7 bases). Trimming left V 5 bases short and J 2 bases short, with 17 bases between. Germline-derived CDR1 and CDR2 are LNHNV and YYDKDF (reference sequence). CDR3 length: 16 residues. CDR3 in amino acids: CATSVRGAAITDTQYF. The CDR3 bases are TGTGCCACCAGCGTCCGGGGGGCCGCGATCACAGATACGCAGTATTTT.

V gene TRBV6-2 or TRBV6-3 combines with J gene TRBJ2-2; 8 positions match TRBD2. CDR3 length: 15 amino acids. Trimming removed 6 bases from V and 3 bases from J; junction bases left unmatched: 6. Germline CDR1 is MNHEY and CDR2 is SVGEGT. The CDR3 DNA follows: TGTGCCAGCAGACCCAGCGGGAGTGACACCGGGGAGCTGTTTTTT. This gives the protein CASRPSGSDTGELFF.

This clonotype was counted a few times. The chain employs TRBV3-1 and TRBJ2-3, with D unclear. Trimming shortened V by 4 bases and J by 9 bases, and 11 bases separated the two germline ends. Germline V gene data show CDR1 as LGHDT and CDR2 as YNNKEL (reference sequence). The CDR3 length is 12 residues. CDR3 amino acids: CASSRTKRTQYF. For the CDR3, the DNA is TGTGCCAGCAGCCGGACGAAGCGCACGCAGTATTTT.

J is TRBJ2-5 and V is TRBV5-1; 7 bases map to TRBD1. The V gene end was trimmed by 4 bases and the J gene end by 7 bases; junction bases not matched to a gene: 10. The CDR3 extends over 14 amino acids. Germline CDR1 and CDR2: SGHRS and YFSETQ. The DNA for the CDR3 is TGCGCCAGCAGCACCCGGGACAGCGTAGGGACCCAGTACTTC. It is translated as CASSTRDSVGTQYF.

There are a few counts of this clonotype. The rearrangement links TRBV7-2 to TRBJ1-1; D call uncertain. V was shortened by 1 base and J by 4 bases, with 10 bases between the two germline ends. Germline V CDR1 and CDR2: SGHTA, FQGNSA. The CDR3 is made up of 14 amino acids. The CDR3 spells CASSLEGISTEAFF. CDR3 nucleotide sequence: TGTGCCAGCAGCTTAGAAGGTATAAGCACTGAAGCTTTCTTT.

CDR3 sequence: CSARDLLGNSDGYTF. DNA for the CDR3: TGCAGTGCTAGAGATCTTTTGGGGAATTCAGATGGCTACACCTTC. The chain links TRBV20-1 to TRBJ1-2; no clear D. This CDR3 is 15 amino acids long. V lost 0 bases, J lost 6 bases, and 17 bases lay in between. Germline V gene lookup returns CDR1 DFQATT and CDR2 SNEGSKA (reference sequence).

This clonotype was found a few times. The chain uses TRBV24-1 and TRBJ1-2; TRBD1 matches 8 bases. The CDR3 consists of 17 residues. Germline trimming cut 3 bases from V and 0 bases from J; bases unmatched to any gene: 8. The germline CDR1 and CDR2 sequences are KGHDR and SFDVKD. CDR3 residues: CATSDGGQGGANYGYTF. CDR3 nucleotides: TGTGCCACCAGTGATGGTGGACAGGGAGGAGCTAACTATGGCTACACCTTC.

CDR3 DNA sequence: TGCAGCGTTGGGATAGCGGGAGGTGTTGATACGCAGTATTTT. It translates to CSVGIAGGVDTQYF. The chain uses TRBV29-1 and TRBJ2-3, with 10 bases that match TRBD2. CDR1 is SQVTM and CDR2 is ANQGSEA in the germline V gene. The length of the CDR3 is 14 residues. Trimming at V came to 4 bases and at J to 6 bases, leaving 7 bases not matched to a gene.

This clonotype came up a few times. Written as DNA, the CDR3 is TGTGCCAGCAGCCAAGAGACAGGGGTCCGATTACGATCTTCCTACAATGAGCAGTTCTTC. Its translation is CASSQETGVRLRSSYNEQFF. The rearrangement joins TRBV4-2 to TRBJ2-1; the match to TRBD1 covers 8 bases. Germline V gene sequence: CDR1 LGHNA, CDR2 YNFKEQ. Trimming removed 0 bases from V and 1 base from J; junction bases left unmatched: 14. There are 20 residues in the CDR3.

This clonotype turned up a few times. This chain uses TRBV30 with TRBJ2-7; D tentatively reads TRBD1 or TRBD2 (5 bases each). CDR3 length equals 14 residues. Germline CDR1 and CDR2: GTSNPN and SVGIG (reference sequence). V was clipped by 7 bases and J by 2 bases, with 18 bases between them. CDR3 coding DNA: TGTGCCTTTTCAATGGGACGGATTCCCTACGAGCAGTACTTC. Amino acids: CAFSMGRIPYEQYF.

The V gene is TRBV3-1, the J gene TRBJ2-2, with a tentative D call TRBD2 (5 bases). CDR1 and CDR2 (germline): LGHDT, YNNKEL (reference sequence). The CDR3 is 12 amino acids. V lost 4 bases to trimming and J lost 9 bases, with 9 bases between them. The CDR3 DNA follows: TGTGCCAGCAGCCGGGAGTGGAGGGAGCTGTTTTTT. This gives the protein CASSREWRELFF.

This clonotype was observed many times. This rearrangement joins TRBV12-3 or TRBV12-4 to TRBJ1-2; D unresolved. V lost 5 bases to trimming and J lost 3 bases, with 7 bases between them. The CDR3 covers 12 residues. The CDR3 reads CASSAGYYGYTF. CDR3 coding DNA: TGTGCCAGCAGTGCGGGATACTATGGCTACACCTTC.

The genes are TRBV12-3 or TRBV12-4 and TRBJ2-2; possibly TRBD1 or TRBD2 for D (5 bases each). This CDR3 comprises 19 residues. Deletions cut 3 bases from V and 0 bases from J, with 20 bases between. Written as DNA, the CDR3 is TGTGCCAGCAGTTTTGCAAGAGGGGTACTCCCCGCGAACACCGGGGAGCTGTTTTTT. Encoded protein: CASSFARGVLPANTGELFF.

This sequence joins TRBV29-1 and TRBJ1-4; D not certain. Germline CDR1 and CDR2: SQVTM and ANQGSEA. The length of the CDR3 is 13 residues. Between the trimmed V and J ends, which lost 7 bases and 8 bases, there was a span of 17 bases. The CDR3 sequence is CSAELGPGEKLFF. The CDR3 region has the DNA TGCAGCGCCGAGCTGGGCCCGGGGGAAAAACTGTTTTTT.

This clonotype has only a few counts. V gene TRBV9 combines with J gene TRBJ2-6; unclear D gene. This CDR3 contains 13 residues. In germline, CDR1 is SGDLS, CDR2 YYNGEE. V gave up 5 bases and J gave up 0 bases, with 3 bases separating them. CDR3 protein: CASRASGANVLTF. Written as DNA, the CDR3 is TGTGCCAGCAGGGCCTCTGGGGCCAACGTCCTGACTTTC.

This clonotype was picked up many times. The chain employs TRBV27 and TRBJ2-1; D unclear. Per germline, CDR1 MNHEY and CDR2 SMNVEV (reference sequence). Trimming pared 3 bases from V and 5 bases from J, leaving 5 bases between. The CDR3 has 12 amino acids. This CDR3 reads CASSFLDNEQFF. For the CDR3, the DNA is TGTGCCAGCAGTTTTCTAGACAATGAGCAGTTCTTC.

The chain carries TRBV3-1 and TRBJ2-7; 13 bases fit TRBD2. The germline V gene encodes CDR1 LGHDT and CDR2 YNNKEL (reference sequence). The CDR3 runs 14 residues. V trimming: 8 bases; J trimming: 5 bases; junction bases outside the gene matches: 6. CDR3 loop: CASAGLAGVNEQYF. For the CDR3, the DNA is TGTGCCAGCGCAGGACTAGCGGGAGTCAACGAGCAGTACTTC.

Only a few counts were recorded for this clonotype. V is TRBV11-3 and J is TRBJ2-7; a possible D gene is TRBD2 (6 bases). The CDR3 spans 15 residues. Germline-derived CDR1 and CDR2 are SGHNT and YENEEA. The V gene lost 2 bases and the J gene lost 5 bases, with 16 bases spanning the gap. The CDR3 reads CASSLSVVSGDEQYF. CDR3 sequence (DNA): TGTGCCAGCAGCTTATCAGTGGTGTCGGGGGACGAGCAGTACTTC.

This clonotype was counted ten times or more. The chain links TRBV6-2 or TRBV6-3 to TRBJ2-2, with unresolved D. Germline lookup yields CDR1 MNHEY and CDR2 SVGEGT. Trimming took off 1 base at V and 6 bases at J, with 6 bases between the two ends. CDR3 length: 13 amino acids. In DNA, the CDR3 is TGTGCCAGCAGTTACTTCCATGCCGGGGAGCTGTTTTTT. It is translated as CASSYFHAGELFF.